This T cell receptor (beta chain) is drawn from a study of shared clonotypes between healthy human individuals. Study-wide points: Among non-shared clonotypes, generation probabilities were lower than among those shared by all four donors. Expectations were that clonotype sharing among donors would be affected by sequencing depth. Sampling used blood alone; tissue repertoires probably differ.

The V gene's germline CDR1 is SGHRS and CDR2 YFSETQ. The trim removed 2 bases at V and 3 bases at J, leaving 3 bases unmatched. This CDR3 has 14 residues. TCRdb's table, derived via immunoSEQ multiplex PCR, lists solely in-frame clones and lacks some. The sample holds about 600,000 clones, 97% seen once. Concerning this clone: What it recognizes is unknown.

The sequenced sample was naive CD4+ T cells sorted from blood. Subset specified: CD45RA+ positively selected. The rearrangement links TRBV5-1 to TRBJ1-1; 8 positions match TRBD1. This clonotype originated in a young woman in good health. CDR3 sequence: CASSFAQGDTEAFF. The CDR3 DNA is TGCGCCAGCAGCTTTGCACAGGGGGACACTGAAGCTTTCTTT. Full variable domain (remainder filled in from reference TRBV5-1 and TRBJ1-1): KAGVTQTPRYLIKTRGQQVTLSCSPISGHRSVSWYQQTPGQGLQFLFEYFSETQRNKGNFPGRFSGRQFSNSRSEMNVSTLELGDSALYLCASSFAQGDTEAFFGQGTRLTVV.